This entry describes one T cell receptor (beta chain). The antigen it recognizes is unknown. This sequence may be a read error, since a much larger clone differs from it by one base. From the cysteine through the phenylalanine, the CDR3 covers 13 amino acids. Solely the CDR3 DNA is kept, with 39 bases framed from the first base. The germline V gene (reference sequence) sets CDR1 to DFQATT and CDR2 to SNEGSKA. Library prep was done by multiplex PCR. Sequencing took place on an Illumina HiSeq 4000. CDR3 regions were amplified by Arm-PCR with iRepertoire HTBI primers to construct TCR beta libraries. PCR products were gel purified before sequencing. On the authors' methods: Gene usage analysis of CDR3 amino acid clonotypes relied on the 62 TRBV and about 15 TRBJ segments identified across samples. COPE and FqMerger were used to merge the filtered high-quality paired reads into contigs. BLAST was used to align contigs to IMGT TRBV, TRBD and TRBJ reference genes, and CDR3 was defined according to IMGT. Any clonotype with a frequency above 0.1% was classified as a highly expanded clone. Repertoire diversity was measured by Shannon entropy, and V-J evenness by the Gini coefficient. A clonotype was considered public if more than one individual shared it. The public sequencing data were trimmed at Q25 with fastp and processed into clonotypes with MiXCR by TCRdb, which kept only in-frame beta chains. Each entry is one CDR3 protein sequence, shown with its most common DNA and genes. TCRdb's processing, not the authors' own work, is the source of the V and J calls. The sample contains almost 350,000 distinct CDR3 sequences, roughly 21% of them found a single time. Less than 30% of the sample is in the top ten clones.

The time point label for this specimen denotes: persistent/refractory GD, antithyroid drugs over 5 years with positive TRAb. For both TCR sequencing and RNA sequencing, RNA was extracted from PBMCs using TRIzol. The diagnosis of Graves' disease followed American Thyroid Association guidelines. Patients for the study were recruited at an endocrinology department in Xi'an, China. From each patient, about 8.9 milliliters of peripheral blood was collected into an EDTA anticoagulant tube. Ficoll Paque Plus density gradient separation was used to isolate PBMCs, and no further T cell sorting was done. An Agilent 2100 Bioanalyzer and agarose gel were used to check RNA quality, and a NanoDrop 2000 was used to measure RNA concentration. This sample stems from a study of regulatory T cells in long-lasting Graves disease (dated by TCRdb to the early 2020s). Regarding the study in general: Persistent Graves' disease was defined as antithyroid drug treatment for over 5 years with persistently positive TSH receptor autoantibodies. Peripheral blood TCR sequencing and RNA sequencing compared persistent Graves' disease patients with newly diagnosed Graves' disease patients. A total of about 33 samples underwent TCR sequencing: some 13 from persistent and approximately 20 from newly diagnosed Graves' disease patients. The study took place in China and was registered as a clinical trial. Antithyroid drugs had been taken for 8.5 to 13 years on average by persistent Graves' disease patients in the clinical cohort.

The study at large found these results: The authors noted that the small sample size was a limitation that may lower accuracy. Sequencing and analysis were limited to the TCR beta chain. Compared with newly diagnosed patients, persistent Graves' disease patients had lower TCR Shannon entropy and fewer highly expanded clones, which suggests clonal expansion. Because the primary lesion, thyroid tissue, could not be accessed, the study looked at peripheral blood alone. Persistent disease showed preferential use of TRBV28, TRBJ1-2 and TRBJ2-5, whereas newly diagnosed disease favored TRBV20-1 and TRBJ2-1. Patients with persistent disease shared more public clonotypes (approximately 2,500) than newly diagnosed patients did (more than 900).

The chain was built from TRBV20-1 and TRBJ1-1; no confident D gene assignment can be made. The sequences come from peripheral blood mononuclear cells (PBMCs), collected when the disease was refractory, from a patient treated with antithyroid drugs. The clonotype comes from a female donor with Graves disease. Here the CDR3 is given as CSAGGIRYTEASF. The DNA sequence is TGCAGTGCTGGAGGGATCCGGTACACTGAAGCTTCCTTT.